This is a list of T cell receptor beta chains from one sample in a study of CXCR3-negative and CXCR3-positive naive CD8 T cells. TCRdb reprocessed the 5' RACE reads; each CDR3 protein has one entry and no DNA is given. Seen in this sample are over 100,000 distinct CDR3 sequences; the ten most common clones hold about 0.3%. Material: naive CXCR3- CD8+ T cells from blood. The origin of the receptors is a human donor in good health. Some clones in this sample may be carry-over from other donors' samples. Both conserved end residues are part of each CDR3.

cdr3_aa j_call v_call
CASSRTGTGSYEQYF TRBJ2-7 TRBV4-1
CSVPTGKNTEAFF TRBJ1-1 TRBV29-1
CASSQEGLTAFEYNSPLHF TRBJ1-6 TRBV4-2
CASSSSLGTNEKLFF TRBJ1-4 TRBV19
CSANFPGRSSYEQYF TRBJ2-7 TRBV20-1
CSAREGLGQIYEQYF TRBJ2-1 TRBV20-1
CASSQTGDGAKNIQYF TRBJ2-4 TRBV5-1
CASSLGTAPFNQPQHF TRBJ1-5 TRBV5-6
CATTLGITEAFF TRBJ1-1 TRBV19
CSVLGGGFTEAFF TRBJ1-1 TRBV29-1
CASTPNGLAGEKDTQYF TRBJ2-3 TRBV12-3/TRBV12-4
CASSLTVPYNEQFF TRBJ2-1 TRBV12-3/TRBV12-4
CSVELQGGELFF TRBJ2-2 TRBV29-1
CASSSNGGWETQYF TRBJ2-5 TRBV5-6
CASSTGLEDTQYF TRBJ2-3 TRBV5-1
CSACWGSTDTQYF TRBJ2-3 TRBV29-1
CASSLAGGPNYGYTF TRBJ1-2 TRBV9
CAISESTGTPSYEQYF TRBJ2-7 TRBV10-3
CASTRDPTRLETQYF TRBJ2-5 TRBV6-5
CASSPGTGGDTQYF TRBJ2-3 TRBV7-2
CATPTWLNTEAFF TRBJ1-1 TRBV24-1
CASSLGVGLTGHYF TRBJ2-7 TRBV7-6
CSVAGLAGPRTDTQYF TRBJ2-3 TRBV29-1
CASSFAGFSYNEQFF TRBJ2-1 TRBV7-9
CASTSLAGGAYNEQFF TRBJ2-1 TRBV27
CSARDLSGSEQYF TRBJ2-7 TRBV20-1
CASSLEGGIRLHEQYF TRBJ2-7 TRBV5-4
CASSQEGRGLQETQYF TRBJ2-5 TRBV3-1
CASSDFSRDDNEQFF TRBJ2-1 TRBV28
CASSLGLAGYSDTQYF TRBJ2-3 TRBV28
CASSPRPGQSYNEQFF TRBJ2-1 TRBV3-1
CSVETNYGYTF TRBJ1-2 TRBV29-1
CSVSGQESSYEQYF TRBJ2-7 TRBV29-1
CASSLATAALGNSPLHF TRBJ1-6 TRBV5-1
CSVRLAGWEEQFF TRBJ2-1 TRBV29-1
CASSQENGETQYF TRBJ2-5 TRBV5-1
CSVDGLVLYNEQFF TRBJ2-1 TRBV29-1
CASSFSGYEQYF TRBJ2-7 TRBV12-3/TRBV12-4
CASTQFPSSYNEQFF TRBJ2-1 TRBV7-3
CSVEGTKSTGTGELFF TRBJ2-2 TRBV29-1
CASSTGQVFYGYTF TRBJ1-2 TRBV7-9
CSAQRDRVNTDTQYF TRBJ2-3 TRBV29-1
CASSQGTGRASYGYTF TRBJ1-2 TRBV4-3
CASSTIPPGADTQYF TRBJ2-3 TRBV7-6
CATSLGGRGTYEQYF TRBJ2-7 TRBV7-8
CASSETGAGNQPQHF TRBJ1-5 TRBV9
CSADGLADTQYF TRBJ2-3 TRBV20-1
CASSLGTGLNTQYF TRBJ2-3 TRBV7-6
CASSFDTGTPHEQFF TRBJ2-1 TRBV5-5
CASSLDLGGYNYGYTF TRBJ1-2 TRBV7-8
CASSLVGGGPNEQFF TRBJ2-1 TRBV7-8
CASRAAGLAKNIQYF TRBJ2-4 TRBV19
CASSYSPGQGGLRFADTQYF TRBJ2-3 TRBV6-6
CSVVLAGGQNTGELFF TRBJ2-2 TRBV29-1
CASSPFGQGRFGEAFF TRBJ1-1 TRBV27
CASSQFLAGGDPYNEQFF TRBJ2-1 TRBV4-3
CASSSPWTGENTGELFF TRBJ2-2 TRBV12-3/TRBV12-4
CATSEDSPNQPQHF TRBJ1-5 TRBV24-1
CASSLGLALNEQFF TRBJ2-1 TRBV7-9